This entry lists 16 T cell receptor beta chains sequenced from one sample in a study of T cells in women clearing cervical HPV infection. Data came from immunoSEQ multiplex PCR; TCRdb stores just in-frame clones and leaves some out. The specimen's table records under 30,000 clones. Sequencing used blood buffy coat. Receptors were obtained from a woman aged 18 to 75 with a cervical HPV16 infection that either progressed to CIN3+ or cleared (not recorded which).

A word on this clone: Read data end 3 residues before the CDR3 end; the end is taken from the germline J gene. The chain employs TRBV19 and TRBJ1-5, with D perhaps matching TRBD1 (5 bases). Germline CDR1 and CDR2: LNHDA and SQIVND (reference sequence). This CDR3 spans 15 amino acids. V was clipped by 7 bases and J by 6 bases, with 19 bases between them. The chain's CDR3 is CASISDPGPGQPQHF. CDR3 DNA, as far as it was read: TGTGCCAGTATTTCGGACCCAGGGCCCGGTCAGCCC.

As to this clone: Read sequence stops 3 residues before the CDR3 end, and the germline J gene provides the missing end. The chain couples TRBV19 to TRBJ2-7; D is possibly TRBD2 (7 bases). The CDR3 length is 13 residues. V gave up 3 bases and J gave up 4 bases, with 10 bases separating them. CDR1 and CDR2 (germline): LNHDA, SQIVND (reference sequence). The CDR3 here is CASSIGGRYEQYF. The CDR3 DNA, read in part, is TGTGCCAGTAGTATCGGGGGGCGGTACGAG.

As concerns this clone: The read ends 3 residues before the CDR3 terminus; that terminus is restored from the germline J gene. The chain links TRBV6-2 or TRBV6-3 to TRBJ2-1; 7 bases are shared with TRBD2. V was pared by 2 bases and J by 5 bases, with 9 bases of the junction left unmatched. Germline-derived CDR1 and CDR2 are MNHEY and SVGEGT. The CDR3 covers 16 residues. The CDR3 sequence: CASSYPGERDDNEQFF. CDR3 DNA (partial): TGTGCCAGCAGTTACCCCGGGGAGCGGGATGACAATGAG.

With respect to this clone: The missing CDR3 end, 3 residues past where the read stops, is filled in from the germline J gene. The rearrangement joins TRBV23-1 to TRBJ2-3; 8 bases line up with TRBD1. TRBV23-1 falls under the ORF class, with uncertain function. This CDR3 is 16 amino acids long. The sequenced part of the CDR3 DNA is TGCGCCAGCTCCGAGGTCCAGGGGGCGTCCCAAGAGACG. Translation: CASSEVQGASQET. The whole CDR3 sequence is CASSEVQGASQETQYF.

A note on this clone: The read stops 3 residues short of the end of the CDR3; the missing end is completed from the germline J gene. The chain is built from TRBV7-6 and TRBJ1-6; 7 nucleotides agree with TRBD1. The CDR3 runs 15 residues. CDR1 and CDR2 from the germline V gene are SGHVS and FNYEAQ. The sequenced CDR3 bases are TGTGCCAGCAGCTTGGAGACAGGGACGATATCGCCC. Translated, it gives CASSLETGTISP. The full CDR3 protein is CASSLETGTISPLHF.

As concerns this clone: The read is 3 residues too short to cover the CDR3 end, so that end is filled in from the germline J gene. This chain uses TRBV7-3 with TRBJ2-1, with 11 bases fitting TRBD2. The ends lost 5 bases at V and 6 bases at J; junction bases unmatched: 3. CDR1 and CDR2 (germline): SGHTA, FQGTGA. This CDR3 region has 14 residues. The sequenced part of the CDR3 DNA is TGTGCCAGCAGCCTGGGACTAGCGGTCAATGAG. Translating it yields CASSLGLAVNE. The full CDR3 protein is CASSLGLAVNEQFF.

Worth noting for this clone: The observed sequence ends 3 residues before the CDR3 terminus, with the missing tail filled in from the germline J gene. The J gene is TRBJ1-1, the V gene TRBV20-1; the D gene is possibly TRBD1 (5 bases). CDR1 DFQATT and CDR2 SNEGSKA come from the germline V gene (reference sequence). Deletions cut 6 bases from V and 4 bases from J, with 18 bases between. CDR3 length: 14 amino acids. CDR3 amino acids: CSAPTGGGTTEAFF. Partial CDR3 DNA: TGCAGTGCCCCGACCGGGGGGGGGACCACTGAA.

Of note for this clone: The read ends 3 residues shy of where the CDR3 ends; the end is completed using the germline J gene. The chain uses TRBV5-1 and TRBJ2-3, with a tentative D call TRBD1 (6 bases). This CDR3 region has 13 residues. The germline V gene encodes CDR1 SGHRS and CDR2 YFSETQ. CDR3 sequence reads: CASSLNREETQYF. CDR3 DNA, as far as it was read: TGCGCCAGCAGCTTGAACAGGGAAGAGACG.

For this clone: From the germline J gene comes the end of the CDR3, since the read stops 3 residues before it. The rearrangement links TRBV7-2 to TRBJ1-5; D uncertain. Germline V gene data show CDR1 as SGHTA and CDR2 as FQGNSA. This CDR3 comprises 13 residues. V lost 3 bases, J lost 3 bases, and 6 bases lay in between. The CDR3 bases that were read are TGTGCCAGCAGCTTCTCAGTCAATCAGCCC. As protein: CASSFSVNQP. The whole CDR3 sequence reads CASSFSVNQPQHF.

In the case of this clone: One end of the junction varies from germline; a read error may be responsible. The CDR3 is cut off 3 residues early in the read; its end comes from the germline J gene. V gene TRBV7-7 combines with J gene TRBJ2-3; 7 bases map to TRBD2. In germline, CDR1 is SSHAT, CDR2 FNYEAQ (reference sequence). CDR3 size: 15 residues. The covered CDR3 bases are TGTGCTAGCAGCCCTTCTATGCGGGGGTCAGATACG. Translated: CASSPSMRGSDT. The whole CDR3 sequence is CASSPSMRGSDTQYF.

This clone is identified as medium-sized (0.01 to 0.1%) from frequency. The CDR3 goes on 3 residues after the read ends, and that part is filled in from the germline J gene. The chain links TRBV29-1 to TRBJ1-1; D not certain. The CDR3 length is 11 residues. CDR1 is SQVTM, CDR2 ANQGSEA, per germline. Trimming removed 6 bases from V and 6 bases from J, with 11 bases in between. CDR3 sequence reads: CSVHRGSEAFF. The sequenced CDR3 bases are TGCAGCGTACACCGGGGTTCTGAA.

The CDR3 spells CASSPPQRGGLLSTDTQYF. The covered CDR3 bases are TGCGCCAGCAGCCCGCCCCAGCGGGGGGGCCTCCTTAGCACAGATACG. V and J are TRBV5-1 and TRBJ2-3; TRBD2 matches 10 bases. The sequenced fragment ends 3 residues before the CDR3 boundary, so the rest is inferred from the germline J gene. This CDR3 comprises 19 residues. Germline CDR1 SGHRS, CDR2 YFSETQ. V shed 4 bases, J shed 0 bases, and the junction held 14 bases outside the gene matches.

Comment on this clone: Read coverage stops 3 residues before the CDR3 terminus; the germline J gene supplies the remainder. V gene TRBV5-1 combines with J gene TRBJ1-2; D call uncertain. CDR3 size: 12 residues. V gave up 0 bases and J gave up 4 bases, with 4 bases separating them. Germline CDR1 is SGHRS and CDR2 is YFSETQ. The CDR3 spells CASSLEGYGYTF. Incomplete CDR3 DNA: TGCGCCAGCAGCTTGGAGGGCTATGGC.

As for this clone: The CDR3 end falls 3 residues outside the read, so it is completed with the germline J gene. The chain is built from TRBV7-6 and TRBJ2-2; unclear D gene. Trimming took 3 bases from V and 4 from J, leaving 6 bases between them. CDR3 length equals 13 residues. Germline V gene data show CDR1 as SGHVS and CDR2 as FNYEAQ. The sequenced CDR3 bases are TGTGCCAGCAGCTTTCTAACCACCGGGGAG. As protein: CASSFLTTGE. The entire CDR3 protein reads CASSFLTTGELFF.

Turning to this clone: Coverage ceases 3 residues before the CDR3 finishes, and the germline J gene fills in the end. The V and J genes are TRBV11-3 and TRBJ2-3; 7 bases are shared with TRBD1. This CDR3 comprises 15 residues. In germline, CDR1 is SGHNT, CDR2 YENEEA. With V trimmed by 1 base and J by 0 bases, 1 base remained unmatched. Partial CDR3 DNA: TGTGCCAGCAGCTTAGGACAGGGAAGCACAGATACG. Its translation is CASSLGQGSTDT. The entire CDR3 is CASSLGQGSTDTQYF.

In regard to this clone: The read comes to an end 3 residues before the CDR3 does, leaving the germline J gene to fill in the end. The chain uses TRBV2 and TRBJ1-2; TRBD1 aligns across 8 bases. The CDR3 spans 15 residues. Germline V CDR1 and CDR2: SNHLY, FYNNEI. The CDR3 DNA, read in part, is TGTGCCAGCCTCATGACTCGGACAGGGTTCAACAGC. This encodes CASLMTRTGFNS. The CDR3, in full, reads CASLMTRTGFNSYTF.